This T cell receptor (beta chain) was retrieved from a study of T cell responses to AZD1222 COVID-19 vaccine. Study conclusions and caveats: Researchers report vaccine-associated CD4 TCRs spanning spike, with dominance at 160-218 and 743-854. Vaccination with two AZD1222 doses was followed by a rise in Spike-specific TCR breadth and depth. The number of AZD1222 recipients seropositive at baseline was only five or six.

In germline, CDR1 is KGHSH, CDR2 LQKENI. The CDR3 length is 16 residues. Trimming removed 3 bases from V and 8 bases from J; junction bases left unmatched: 15. Concerning this clone itself: Its specificity is not known.

The protocol was immunoSEQ multiplex PCR, while the TCRdb copy is restricted to in-frame clones and leaves out a portion. The sample has roughly 110,000 clones, roughly nine tenths seen once. The sequence derives from an adult who received the AZD1222 COVID-19 vaccine. The material sequenced was peripheral blood, taken 28 days after the second AZD1222 dose. The V and J genes are TRBV18 and TRBJ1-2, with 7 bases identical to TRBD1. The CDR3 sequence: CASSPSGTATISGYTF. The CDR3 DNA reads as TGTGCCAGCTCACCCTCCGGGACAGCCACTATTAGCGGCTACACCTTC.